This TCR beta chain came from a study of OX40 agonist ivuxolimab in advanced cancers. At the level of the study: Hepatocellular carcinoma, melanoma, renal cell or head and neck cancer was diagnosed in the dose-escalation patients.

Study-wide results and caveats: Doses of 0.1 to 3.0 mg/kg were accompanied by clonal expansion of CD4+ and CD8+ blood T cells by week 6. Among the lowest peripheral clonal expansion occurred in 0.1-3.0 mg/kg partial responders.

Exclusion applied to patients with autoimmune disease history or systemic immunosuppression. The data were produced by immunoSEQ multiplex PCR, yet TCRdb's version contains in-frame clones alone and is incomplete. The sample includes approximately 82,000 clones, roughly 92% of them seen just once. V was trimmed by 2 bases and J by 4 bases, leaving 12 bases between them. The CDR3 is 15 amino acids. The germline CDR1 and CDR2 sequences are MNHNS and SASEGT. In regard to this clone: Its specificity is not known.

This specimen consisted of CD4+ or CD8+ T cells sorted from blood, obtained in a trial of the OX40 agonist ivuxolimab. The TCR originated in an adult with an advanced solid tumor such as melanoma, head and neck, liver or kidney cancer. The J gene is TRBJ1-5, the V gene TRBV6-1; D possibly corresponds to TRBD1 (5 bases). CDR3 in amino acids: CASSERQGGNQPQHF. CDR3 sequence (DNA): TGTGCCAGCAGTGAACGGCAGGGTGGAAATCAGCCCCAGCATTTT.